These 27 T cell receptor beta chains were all obtained from the same sample, sequenced in a study of blood T cell repertoires in COVID-19. TCRdb's copy holds only in-frame clones and misses some; the assay was immunoSEQ multiplex PCR. The repertoire includes 110,000 or so clones, around 90% of them detected once, and less than 2.5% sits in the top ten. What was sequenced was peripheral blood. Every receptor here comes from a human donor in a cohort sampled during active COVID-19.

V gene TRBV5-4 combines with J gene TRBJ2-3; 8 bases are a match to TRBD2. The CDR3 sequence is 16 residues long. Germline assignment: CDR1 SGHNT and CDR2 YYREEE (reference sequence). After removal of 1 base from V and 1 base from J, the junction contained 5 bases not matched to a gene. The CDR3 sequence: CASSLRVAGRTDTQYF. In nucleotides, the CDR3 is TGTGCCAGCAGCTTGAGGGTAGCGGGACGCACAGATACGCAGTATTTT. The full variable domain, in which reference TRBV5-4 and TRBJ2-3 provide the parts outside the CDR3, is ETGVTQSPTHLIKTRGQQVTLRCSSQSGHNTVSWYQQALGQGPQFIFQYYREEENGRGNFPPRFSGLQFPNYSSELNVNALELDDSALYLCASSLRVAGRTDTQYFGPGTRLTVL.

The V call is TRBV19, the J call TRBJ2-1; 7 nucleotides line up with TRBD2. Trimming removed 11 bases from V and 4 bases from J; junction bases left unmatched: 5. CDR1 LNHDA and CDR2 SQIVND come from the germline V gene (reference sequence). CDR3 size: 12 residues. CDR3 sequence: CACGREYNEQFF. The CDR3 DNA sequence: TGTGCCTGCGGGAGAGAATACAATGAGCAGTTCTTC.

V gene TRBV7-3 combines with J gene TRBJ1-1, with D tentatively TRBD1 (6 bases). The CDR3 consists of 15 residues. CDR1 and CDR2 (germline): SGHTA, FQGTGA. The V end was cut by 5 bases, the J end by 1 base, with 14 bases between. This CDR3 reads CASSLRGGGNTEAFF. CDR3 nucleotides: TGTGCCAGCAGCCTACGGGGAGGGGGGAACACTGAAGCTTTCTTT.

V usage is TRBV9 and J usage is TRBJ1-5; D gene unclear. V was clipped by 3 bases and J by 4 bases, with 14 bases between them. The CDR3 runs 15 residues. Germline V gene data show CDR1 as SGDLS and CDR2 as YYNGEE. In DNA form, the CDR3 reads TGTGCCAGCAGCGCCTCGGGTTCGCCAAATCAGCCCCAGCATTTT. Its protein is CASSASGSPNQPQHF.

The chain links TRBV9 to TRBJ2-2; 10 bases fit TRBD2. The CDR3 is 17 residues long. The germline V gene has CDR1 SGDLS and CDR2 YYNGEE. V lost 1 base to trimming and J lost 2 bases; unmatched junction nucleotides: 5. CDR3 DNA: TGTGCCAGCAGCGTACCTAGCGGGGGCCCTAACACCGGGGAGCTGTTTTTT. It is translated as CASSVPSGGPNTGELFF.

The gene calls are TRBV12-2 and TRBJ2-1; the table names TRBD2, a call not compared with the DNA. TRBV12-2 is a known pseudogene. This CDR3 is built from 18 residues. CDR3 sequence: CASRLEVRASGGGDEQFF. The CDR3 bases are TGTGCAAGTCGCTTAGAAGTCAGGGCTAGCGGAGGCGGGGATGAGCAGTTCTTC.

This chain connects TRBV27 to TRBJ2-1, with a possible D match to TRBD2 (5 bases). There are 15 residues in the CDR3. Trimming left V 4 bases short and J 0 bases short, with 10 bases between. CDR1 is MNHEY, CDR2 SMNVEV, per germline (reference sequence). In nucleotides, the CDR3 is TGTGCCAGCAGTTCCCGGGGATCCTCCTACAATGAGCAGTTCTTC. This translates into CASSSRGSSYNEQFF.

The CDR3 protein is CASSPHDRDYEQYF. The CDR3 nucleotides read TGTGCCAGCAGCCCACATGACAGGGACTACGAGCAGTACTTC. The rearrangement links TRBV7-9 to TRBJ2-7; 7 nucleotides align to TRBD1. Trimming cost V 5 bases and J 3 bases; bases outside gene matches: 7. This CDR3 is built from 14 residues. Germline CDR1 and CDR2: SEHNR and FQNEAQ (reference sequence).

This clone was detected a few times. CDR3 amino acids: CASSIVEGRAGANVLTF. The CDR3 DNA follows: TGTGCCAGTAGTATCGTAGAAGGGAGGGCAGGGGCCAACGTCCTGACTTTC. The rearrangement uses TRBV19 and TRBJ2-6; TRBD2 matches at 7 bases. Germline V lookup: CDR1 LNHDA, CDR2 SQIVND (reference sequence). The CDR3 length is 17 residues. Trimming at V came to 3 bases and at J to 4 bases, leaving 9 bases not matched to a gene.

V usage is TRBV10-3 and J usage is TRBJ1-2; TRBD1 agrees at 9 bases. In germline, CDR1 is ENHRY, CDR2 SYGVKD. Trimming removed 0 bases from V and 3 bases from J; junction bases left unmatched: 8. The CDR3 contains 17 residues. The CDR3 DNA reads TGTGCCATCAGTGAGTCCCGCGGGACAGGGAGGGACTATGGCTACACCTTC. This codes for CAISESRGTGRDYGYTF.

The chain is built from TRBV19 and TRBJ2-7; 7 nucleotides line up with TRBD1. Unmatched junction bases numbered 8, after V lost 5 bases and J lost 1 base. Germline V gene data show CDR1 as LNHDA and CDR2 as SQIVND (reference sequence). This CDR3 has 15 amino acids. CDR3 residues: CASSSGQVGSYEQYF. The CDR3 region has the DNA TGTGCCAGTAGTTCCGGACAGGTAGGGTCCTACGAGCAGTACTTC.

The chain has TRBV7-8 and TRBJ1-1, with D uncertain. This CDR3 region has 14 residues. Germline V CDR1 and CDR2: SGHVS, FQNEAQ. V was shortened by 2 bases and J by 5 bases, with 12 bases between the two germline ends. CDR3 amino acids: CASSLQPGGTEAFF. The CDR3 bases are TGTGCCAGCAGCTTACAGCCTGGAGGGACTGAAGCTTTCTTT.

The rearrangement links TRBV19 to TRBJ2-6; tentative D call: TRBD2 (5 bases). The germline CDR1 and CDR2 sequences are LNHDA and SQIVND (reference sequence). V was trimmed by 7 bases and J by 2 bases, leaving 12 bases between them. The CDR3 loop spans 15 amino acids. The DNA of the CDR3 is TGTGCCAGTACCTATCGGGGTACTGGGGCCAACGTCCTGACTTTC. Its translation is CASTYRGTGANVLTF.

The V gene is TRBV9, the J gene TRBJ2-5; 12 nucleotides align to TRBD2. Per germline, CDR1 SGDLS and CDR2 YYNGEE. The trim removed 0 bases at V and 7 bases at J, leaving 1 base unmatched. The CDR3 runs to 14 residues. The CDR3 sequence: CASSVVGLAGTQYF. The CDR3 coding sequence is TGTGCCAGCAGCGTAGTGGGACTAGCGGGGACCCAGTACTTC. Looking up the rest from reference TRBV9 and TRBJ2-5 gives the full variable domain: DSGVTQTPKHLITATGQRVTLRCSPRSGDLSVYWYQQSLDQGLQFLIQYYNGEERAKGNILERFSAQQFPDLHSELNLSSLELGDSALYFCASSVVGLAGTQYFGPGTRLLVL.

The table lists this clone with a count of one. J is TRBJ1-1 and V is TRBV5-1, with 8 positions matching TRBD1. Germline V gene lookup returns CDR1 SGHRS and CDR2 YFSETQ. Trimming cost V 0 bases and J 11 bases; bases outside gene matches: 6. The CDR3 totals 13 residues. CDR3 bases: TGCGCCAGCAGCTTGGGACAGGGGTGGGAGGCTTTCTTT. It codes for CASSLGQGWEAFF.

The DNA for the CDR3 is TGTGCCAGCAGTTTGACGGGATACGAGCAGTACTTC. As protein: CASSLTGYEQYF. The V gene is TRBV27, the J gene TRBJ2-7; possibly TRBD2 for D (5 bases). The CDR3 length is 12 residues. Germline V gives CDR1 MNHEY, CDR2 SMNVEV (reference sequence). V was clipped by 3 bases and J by 4 bases, with 7 bases between them.

The chain recombines TRBV5-1 with TRBJ1-1; unclear D gene. Trimming cost V 4 bases and J 1 base, with 11 bases left between them. The CDR3 has 14 residues. Germline CDR1 SGHRS, CDR2 YFSETQ. This CDR3 reads CASSPGSQNTEAFF. The DNA of the CDR3 is TGCGCCAGCAGCCCGGGGAGCCAGAACACTGAAGCTTTCTTT.

The chain employs TRBV28 and TRBJ1-6; 8 bases map to TRBD1. In germline, CDR1 is MDHEN, CDR2 SYDVKM. This CDR3 region has 16 residues. Losses at the gene ends were 5 bases for V and 5 bases for J; bases not matched to a gene: 8. DNA for the CDR3: TGTGCCAGCAGTGAGACAGGGGCACATCATAATTCACCCCTCCACTTT. Translated, it gives CASSETGAHHNSPLHF. The variable domain in full, with the rest retrieved from reference TRBV28 and TRBJ1-6, is DVKVTQSSRYLVKRTGEKVFLECVQDMDHENMFWYRQDPGLGLRLIYFSYDVKMKEKGDIPEGYSVSREKKERFSLILESASTNQTSMYLCASSETGAHHNSPLHFGNGTRLTVT.

V is TRBV6-5 and J is TRBJ2-3; 13 bases line up with TRBD2. Germline lookup yields CDR1 MNHEY and CDR2 SVGAGI. This CDR3 has 15 amino acids. With V trimmed by 7 bases and J by 2 bases, 3 bases remained unmatched. The CDR3 is CASKGLAGATDTQYF. The CDR3 DNA reads TGTGCCAGCAAAGGACTAGCGGGGGCCACAGATACGCAGTATTTT.

This chain uses TRBV6-6 with TRBJ1-6, with unresolved D. This CDR3 has 14 amino acids. Germline V gene data show CDR1 as MNHNY and CDR2 as SVGAGI (reference sequence). Trimming left V 7 bases short and J 8 bases short, with 15 bases between. The CDR3 protein is CASKTRQTDSPLHF. DNA of the CDR3: TGTGCCAGCAAAACTAGACAAACGGATTCACCCCTCCACTTT.

This chain connects TRBV5-6 to TRBJ2-7, with a possible D match to TRBD2 (7 bases). Per germline, CDR1 SGHDT and CDR2 YYEEEE. Trimming left V 4 bases short and J 1 base short, with 18 bases between. This CDR3 has 16 residues. The CDR3 DNA sequence: TGTGCCAGCAGCCCCGGGGGGCGGGGGCGTTCCTACGAGCAGTACTTC. Its protein is CASSPGGRGRSYEQYF.

The chain has TRBV19 and TRBJ2-3; the D gene is possibly TRBD2 (5 bases). The V end lost 3 bases, the J end lost 4 bases, and 8 bases lay between the germline ends. CDR1 is LNHDA and CDR2 is SQIVND in the germline V gene (reference sequence). The CDR3 extends over 13 amino acids. CDR3 sequence reads: CASSMRAADTQYF. The CDR3, as DNA: TGTGCCAGTAGTATGAGGGCAGCAGATACGCAGTATTTT.

The chain carries TRBV6-5 and TRBJ2-1; TRBD2 aligns across 9 bases. The CDR3 is 14 amino acids. From germline, CDR1 is MNHEY and CDR2 SVGAGI. Trimming removed 6 bases from V and 6 bases from J; junction bases left unmatched: 6. CDR3 loop: CASRNSGRANEQFF. In DNA form, the CDR3 reads TGTGCCAGCAGAAATAGCGGGAGAGCCAATGAGCAGTTCTTC.

The chain has TRBV6-1 and TRBJ1-5; a weak D match, TRBD1 (5 bases). The CDR3 spans 18 residues. Germline values: CDR1 MNHNS, CDR2 SASEGT. Between the trimmed V and J ends, which lost 2 bases and 0 bases, there was a span of 17 bases. The DNA of the CDR3 is TGTGCCAGCAGTGAATCTACTCTGGCAGGGTTTAGCAATCAGCCCCAGCATTTT. It translates to CASSESTLAGFSNQPQHF.

The chain carries TRBV12-3 or TRBV12-4 and TRBJ2-7, with 7 bases matching TRBD1. J lost 6 bases, V lost 6 bases, and 8 bases had no gene match. The CDR3 has 13 amino acids. The CDR3 DNA is TGTGCCAGCAGACAATTGTCAGGGGGCGAGCAGTACTTC. Translation: CASRQLSGGEQYF.

The chain uses TRBV10-1 and TRBJ2-3; weak D call: TRBD1 (6 bases). V lost 3 bases and J lost 3, with 13 bases in between. Germline CDR1 and CDR2: WNHNN and SYGVQD (reference sequence). The CDR3 runs to 15 residues. The CDR3 coding sequence is TGCGCCAGCAGTGAATCTACAGGACAGACAGATACGCAGTATTTT. Translation: CASSESTGQTDTQYF.

This chain joins TRBV19 and TRBJ2-3, with D possibly TRBD2 on 5 matching bases. Trimming removed 8 bases from V and 1 base from J, with 13 bases in between. Germline CDR1 is LNHDA and CDR2 is SQIVND (reference sequence). CDR3 length: 14 amino acids. CDR3 sequence reads: CASGIGLRTDTQYF. The CDR3 nucleotides are TGTGCCAGTGGGATCGGACTCCGCACAGATACGCAGTATTTT.